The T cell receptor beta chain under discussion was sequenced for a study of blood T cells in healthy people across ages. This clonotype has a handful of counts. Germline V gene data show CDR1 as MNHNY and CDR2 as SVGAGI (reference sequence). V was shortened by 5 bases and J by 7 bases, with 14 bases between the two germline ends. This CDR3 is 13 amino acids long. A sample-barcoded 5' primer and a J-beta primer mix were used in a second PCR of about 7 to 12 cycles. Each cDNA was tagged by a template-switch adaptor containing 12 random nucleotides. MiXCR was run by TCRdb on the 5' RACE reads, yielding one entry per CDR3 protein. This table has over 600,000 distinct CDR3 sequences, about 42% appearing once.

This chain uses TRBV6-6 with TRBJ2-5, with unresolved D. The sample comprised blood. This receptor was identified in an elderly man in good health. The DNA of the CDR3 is TGTGCCAGCAGTCCCTCGGGTGCCAGGACCCAGTACTTC. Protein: CASSPSGARTQYF.